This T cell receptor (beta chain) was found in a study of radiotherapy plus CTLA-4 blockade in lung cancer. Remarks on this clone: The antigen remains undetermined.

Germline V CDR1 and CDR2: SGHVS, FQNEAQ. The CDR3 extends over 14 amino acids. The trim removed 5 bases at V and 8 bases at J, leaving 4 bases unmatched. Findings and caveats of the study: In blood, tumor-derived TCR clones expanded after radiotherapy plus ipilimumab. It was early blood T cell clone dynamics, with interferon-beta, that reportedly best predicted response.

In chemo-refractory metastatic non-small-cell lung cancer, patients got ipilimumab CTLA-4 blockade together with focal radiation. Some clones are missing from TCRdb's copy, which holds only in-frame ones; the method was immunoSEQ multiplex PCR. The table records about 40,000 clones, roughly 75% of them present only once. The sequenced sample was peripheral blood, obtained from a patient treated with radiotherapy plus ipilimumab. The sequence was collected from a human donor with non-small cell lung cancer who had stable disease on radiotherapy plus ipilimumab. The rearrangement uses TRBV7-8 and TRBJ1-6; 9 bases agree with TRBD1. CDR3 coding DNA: TGTGCCAGCAGCCCGGGACAGGGTTATTCACCCCTCCACTTT. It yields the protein CASSPGQGYSPLHF.